This is a list of T cell receptor beta chains from one sample in a study of blood T cells in healthy people across ages. TCRdb reanalysed the 5' RACE reads using MiXCR and keeps one entry per CDR3 protein. The sample yields some 780,000 distinct CDR3 sequences, 56% seen once. Sequenced: blood. Every receptor here comes from a man in his forties in good health. The CDR3 runs from the conserved cysteine through the conserved F or W. Rows may omit the clone size; those that give it use once, few, many or a size class.

clone size	V gene	J gene	CDR3 protein
NA	TRBV6-2/TRBV6-3	NA	CASITGPYEQYF
few	TRBV4-1	TRBJ2-5	CASSQALAGGETQYF
NA	TRBV10-3	TRBJ2-5	CAISSPGTAPWETQYF
NA	TRBV7-2	TRBJ2-7	CASSSGRDRVHEQYF
few	TRBV4-1	NA	CASSQGVSLKNEQYF
NA	TRBV28	TRBJ1-1	CASLNMNTEAFF
few	TRBV27	TRBJ2-2	CASSLIYTGELFF
NA	TRBV20-1	NA	CSAHKPGQGLYEQYF
few	TRBV27	TRBJ2-7	CASSLFRGAATTNYEQYF
NA	TRBV29-1	TRBJ2-1	CSVAQGVRPYNEQFF
NA	TRBV6-1	TRBJ2-2	CASSELPQYTGELFF
NA	TRBV6-5	TRBJ2-7	CASSYSWGGLNYEQYF
NA	TRBV2	TRBJ1-6	CASSDQRGSGSPLHF
NA	TRBV4-1	TRBJ2-7	CASSPDPGTNYEQYF
NA	TRBV4-1	TRBJ1-1	CASSQELRGTEAFF
NA	TRBV7-3	TRBJ2-1	CASSSTGIGLAGSYNEQFF
few	TRBV28	TRBJ2-3	CASSTTPSDTQYF
NA	TRBV28	TRBJ2-7	CASSFSSGTPSYEQYF
NA	TRBV25-1	TRBJ1-6	CASSGPGASPLHF
NA	TRBV6-1	TRBJ1-6	CASTGVGNSPLHF
NA	TRBV7-2	TRBJ2-7	CASSLASNLIAYEQYF
few	TRBV21-1	TRBJ2-7	CASSRGPPRGSYEQYF
NA	TRBV7-2	TRBJ2-1	CASSLGTPRLAEETQFF
NA	TRBV24-1	TRBJ1-2	CATSDSMTAYYGYTF
NA	TRBV24-1	TRBJ1-2	CATRSRAGDSGYTF
few	TRBV10-3	TRBJ2-3	CAIKGAAAAGTQYF
NA	TRBV25-1	TRBJ2-3	CASSAGLGSSDTQYF
few	TRBV29-1	TRBJ2-7	CSVEKNYEQYF
NA	TRBV11-3	TRBJ2-1	CASGAGTGGNNEQFF
NA	TRBV20-1	TRBJ2-3	CSASVSRGWVLDTQYF
few	TRBV5-1	TRBJ2-4	CASIDSALDGKKAKNIQYF
few	TRBV7-9	TRBJ2-5	CASRGQHQETQYF
NA	TRBV3-1	TRBJ1-2	CASSQDGAYGYTF